This T cell receptor beta chain was retrieved from a study of T cell repertoires in cytomegalovirus infection. At the level of the study: It can be stated that public TCR beta signatures indicated CMV infection as well as a matching HLA type.

As concerns this clonotype: Its specificity is unknown. Being one base from a much bigger clone, this may be a read error.

Broader study findings: Cumulative public TCR beta family frequency identified carriers of CMV plus the relevant HLA. The ex vivo response showed dominance by HLA-C-restricted CMV-specific TCR beta clonotypes.

Using its own MiXCR run on the reads, TCRdb lists one record per CDR3 protein. The repertoire holds some 77,000 distinct CDR3 sequences, with roughly 3.5% as singletons. Germline values: CDR1 LNHDA, CDR2 SQIVND (reference sequence). The CDR3 extends over 16 amino acids. The V segment lost 5 bases and the J segment 3 bases; nucleotides outside the gene matches: 10. The sequenced sample was PBMCs. This chain joins TRBV19 and TRBJ2-3; TRBD1 matches at 8 bases. This receptor was identified in a human donor in good health (CMV status not recorded). Some clones in this sample may be carry-over from other donors' samples. The CDR3: CASSFLRTGMTDTQYF. Here the CDR3 DNA reads TGTGCCAGTAGTTTTCTCAGGACAGGGATGACAGATACGCAGTATTTT.